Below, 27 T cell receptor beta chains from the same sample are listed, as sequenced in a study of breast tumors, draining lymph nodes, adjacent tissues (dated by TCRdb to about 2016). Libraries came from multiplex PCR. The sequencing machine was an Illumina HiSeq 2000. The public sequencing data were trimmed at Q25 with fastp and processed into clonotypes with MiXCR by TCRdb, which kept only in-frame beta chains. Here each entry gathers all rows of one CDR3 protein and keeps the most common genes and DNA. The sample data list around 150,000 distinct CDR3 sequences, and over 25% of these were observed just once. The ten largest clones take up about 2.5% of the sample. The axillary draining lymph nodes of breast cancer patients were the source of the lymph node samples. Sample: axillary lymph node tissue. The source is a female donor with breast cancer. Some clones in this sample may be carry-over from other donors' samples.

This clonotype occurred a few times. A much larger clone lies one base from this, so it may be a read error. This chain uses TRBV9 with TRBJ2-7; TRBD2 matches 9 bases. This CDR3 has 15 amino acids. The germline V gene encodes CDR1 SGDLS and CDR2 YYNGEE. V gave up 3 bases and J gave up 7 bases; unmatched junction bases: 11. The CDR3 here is CASSGTGGGANEQYF. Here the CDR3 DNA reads TGTGCCAGCAGCGGTACTGGCGGGGGGGCAAATGAGCAGTACTTC.

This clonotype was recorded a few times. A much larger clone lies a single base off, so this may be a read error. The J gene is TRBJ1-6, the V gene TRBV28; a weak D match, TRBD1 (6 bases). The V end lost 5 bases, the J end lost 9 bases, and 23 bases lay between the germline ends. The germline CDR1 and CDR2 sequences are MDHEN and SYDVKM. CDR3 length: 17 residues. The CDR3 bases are TGTGCCAGCAGTCCCTTCGGGAGTAACAGGGAAGGTTCACCCCTCCACTTT. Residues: CASSPFGSNREGSPLHF.

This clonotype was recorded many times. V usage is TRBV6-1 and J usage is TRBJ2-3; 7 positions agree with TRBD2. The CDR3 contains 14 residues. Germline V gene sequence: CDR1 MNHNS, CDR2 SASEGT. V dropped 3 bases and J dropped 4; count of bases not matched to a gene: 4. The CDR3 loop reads CASSESGRADTQYF. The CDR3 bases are TGTGCCAGCAGTGAGTCGGGGAGGGCAGATACGCAGTATTTT.

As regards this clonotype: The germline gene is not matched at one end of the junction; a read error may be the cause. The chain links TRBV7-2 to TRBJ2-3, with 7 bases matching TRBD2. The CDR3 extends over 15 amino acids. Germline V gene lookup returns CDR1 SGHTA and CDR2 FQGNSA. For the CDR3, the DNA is TGTGCCAGCAGTCTAACGGGGGAGGGCATGAATACGCAGTGTTTT. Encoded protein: CASSLTGEGMNTQCF.

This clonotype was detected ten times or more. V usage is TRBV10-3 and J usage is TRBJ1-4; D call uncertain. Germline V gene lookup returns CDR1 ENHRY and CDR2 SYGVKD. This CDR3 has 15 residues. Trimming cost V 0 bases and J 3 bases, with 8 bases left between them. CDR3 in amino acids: CAISESGVPNEKLFF. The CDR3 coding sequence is TGTGCCATCAGTGAGTCAGGTGTTCCTAATGAAAAACTGTTTTTT.

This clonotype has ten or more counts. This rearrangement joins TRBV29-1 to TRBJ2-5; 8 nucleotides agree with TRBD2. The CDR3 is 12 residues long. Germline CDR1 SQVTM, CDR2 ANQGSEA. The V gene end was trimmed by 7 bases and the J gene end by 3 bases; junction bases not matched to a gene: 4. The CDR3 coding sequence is TGCAGCGCCCACGGGGGGGAAGAGACCCAGTACTTC. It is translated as CSAHGGEETQYF.

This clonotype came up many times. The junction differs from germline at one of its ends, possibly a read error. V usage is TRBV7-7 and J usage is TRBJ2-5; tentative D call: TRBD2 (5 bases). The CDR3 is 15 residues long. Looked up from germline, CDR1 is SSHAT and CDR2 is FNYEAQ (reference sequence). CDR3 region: CASSGTWGAQETQYF. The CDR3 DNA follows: TGTGCTAGCAGCGGCACGTGGGGTGCCCAAGAGACCCAGTACTTC. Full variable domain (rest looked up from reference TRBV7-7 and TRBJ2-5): GAGVSQSPRYKVTKRGQDVTLRCDPISSHATLYWYQQALGQGPEFLTYFNYEAQPDKSGLPSDRFSAERPEGSISTLTIQRTEQRDSAMYRCASSGTWGAQETQYFGPGTRLLVL.

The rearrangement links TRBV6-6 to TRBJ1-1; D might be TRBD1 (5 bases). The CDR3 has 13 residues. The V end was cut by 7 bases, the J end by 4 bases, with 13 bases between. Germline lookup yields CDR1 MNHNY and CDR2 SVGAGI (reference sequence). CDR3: CASKAQASTEAFF. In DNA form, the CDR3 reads TGTGCCAGCAAAGCACAGGCGAGCACTGAAGCTTTCTTT.

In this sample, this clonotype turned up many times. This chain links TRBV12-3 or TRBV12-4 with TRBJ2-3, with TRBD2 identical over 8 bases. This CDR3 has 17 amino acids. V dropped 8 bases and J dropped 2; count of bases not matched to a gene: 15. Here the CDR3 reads CASRDQLGGGPTDTQYF. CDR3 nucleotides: TGTGCCAGCCGTGATCAGTTGGGCGGGGGGCCCACAGATACGCAGTATTTT.

CDR3 nucleotide sequence: TGTGCCACCAGCGTTTTCCCGCCAGGACATGGCTACACCTTC. Residues: CATSVFPPGHGYTF. This chain connects TRBV24-1 to TRBJ1-2; D is ambiguous. Germline CDR1 reads KGHDR; CDR2 reads SFDVKD. CDR3 length: 14 amino acids. The ends were cut back, 7 bases at V and 6 bases at J, with 17 bases in the middle.

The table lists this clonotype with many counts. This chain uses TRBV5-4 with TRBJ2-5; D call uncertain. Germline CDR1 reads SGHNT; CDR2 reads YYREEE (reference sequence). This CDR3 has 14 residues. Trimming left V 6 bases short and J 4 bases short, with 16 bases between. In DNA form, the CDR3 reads TGTGCCAGCAAATCGCGGTTTGTGGGAGAGACCCAGTACTTC. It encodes CASKSRFVGETQYF.

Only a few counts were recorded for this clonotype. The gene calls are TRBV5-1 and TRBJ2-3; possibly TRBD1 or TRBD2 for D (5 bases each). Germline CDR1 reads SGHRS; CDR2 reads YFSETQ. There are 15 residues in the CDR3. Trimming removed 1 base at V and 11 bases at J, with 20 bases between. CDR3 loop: CASSLFWGTYNEQYF. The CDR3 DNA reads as TGCGCCAGCAGCTTGTTTTGGGGGACCTACAATGAGCAGTATTTT.

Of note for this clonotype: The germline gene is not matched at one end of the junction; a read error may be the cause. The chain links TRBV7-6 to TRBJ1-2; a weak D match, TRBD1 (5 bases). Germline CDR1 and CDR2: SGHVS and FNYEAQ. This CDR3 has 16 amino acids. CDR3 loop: CAGSPNGALANYCHTF. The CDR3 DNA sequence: TGTGCCGGCAGCCCCAATGGGGCGTTAGCTAACTATTGCCACACCTTC.

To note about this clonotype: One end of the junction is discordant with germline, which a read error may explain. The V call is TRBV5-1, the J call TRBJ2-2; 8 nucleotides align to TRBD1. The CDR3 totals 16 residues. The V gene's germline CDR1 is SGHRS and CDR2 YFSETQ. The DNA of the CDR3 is TGCGCCAGCAGCACTGGGACAGGATCTGCCACCGGGGAGCTGCTTTTT. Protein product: CASSTGTGSATGELLF.

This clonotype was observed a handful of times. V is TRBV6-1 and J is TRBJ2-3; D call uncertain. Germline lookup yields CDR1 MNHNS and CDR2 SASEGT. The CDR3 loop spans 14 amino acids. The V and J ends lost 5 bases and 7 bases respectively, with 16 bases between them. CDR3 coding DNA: TGTGCCAGCAGTACCCGGGCCACCAAAAATACGCAGTATTTT. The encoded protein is CASSTRATKNTQYF.

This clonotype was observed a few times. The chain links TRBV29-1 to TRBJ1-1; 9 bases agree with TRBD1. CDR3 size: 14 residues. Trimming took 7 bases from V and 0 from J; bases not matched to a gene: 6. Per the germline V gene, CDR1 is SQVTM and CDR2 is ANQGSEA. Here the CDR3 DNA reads TGCAGCGCTTCCGGGACAGGGATGAACACTGAAGCTTTCTTT. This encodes CSASGTGMNTEAFF.

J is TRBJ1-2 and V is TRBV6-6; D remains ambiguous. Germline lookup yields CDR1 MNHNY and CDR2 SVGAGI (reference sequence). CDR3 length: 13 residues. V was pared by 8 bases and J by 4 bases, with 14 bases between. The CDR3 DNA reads TGTGCCAGCGCGAGAGACCCTACCTATGGCTACACCTTC. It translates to CASARDPTYGYTF.

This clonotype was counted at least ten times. For the CDR3, the DNA is TGTGCCAGCAGTTTGGACGCCCTAGGGAGTTCACCCCTCCACTTT. Its protein product is CASSLDALGSSPLHF. The chain combines TRBV12-3 or TRBV12-4 with TRBJ1-6; no clear D gene. Trimming pared 3 bases from V and 9 bases from J, leaving 15 bases between. This CDR3 contains 15 residues.

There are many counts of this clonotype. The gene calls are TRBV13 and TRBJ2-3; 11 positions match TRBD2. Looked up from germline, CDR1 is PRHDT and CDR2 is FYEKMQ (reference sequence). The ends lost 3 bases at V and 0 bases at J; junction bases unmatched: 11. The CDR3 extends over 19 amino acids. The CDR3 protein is CASSLSGRLAGGSTDTQYF. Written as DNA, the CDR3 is TGTGCCAGCAGCTTGTCGGGAAGGCTAGCGGGGGGCAGCACAGATACGCAGTATTTT.

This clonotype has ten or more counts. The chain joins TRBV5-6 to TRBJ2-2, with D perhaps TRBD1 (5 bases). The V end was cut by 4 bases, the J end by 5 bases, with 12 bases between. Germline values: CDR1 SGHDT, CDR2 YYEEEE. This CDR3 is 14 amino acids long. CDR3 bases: TGTGCCAGCAGCGTGGGGCTGGGGACCGGGGAGCTGTTTTTT. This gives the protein CASSVGLGTGELFF.

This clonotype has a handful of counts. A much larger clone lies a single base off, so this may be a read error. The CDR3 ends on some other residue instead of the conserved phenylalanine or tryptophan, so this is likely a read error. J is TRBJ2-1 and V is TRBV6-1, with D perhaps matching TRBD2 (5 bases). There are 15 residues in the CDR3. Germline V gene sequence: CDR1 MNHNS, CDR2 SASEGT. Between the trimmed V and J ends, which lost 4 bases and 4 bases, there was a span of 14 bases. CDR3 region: CASSAYLGEYNEQFL. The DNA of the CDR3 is TGTGCCAGCAGTGCCTATCTCGGGGAGTACAATGAGCAGTTCCTC.

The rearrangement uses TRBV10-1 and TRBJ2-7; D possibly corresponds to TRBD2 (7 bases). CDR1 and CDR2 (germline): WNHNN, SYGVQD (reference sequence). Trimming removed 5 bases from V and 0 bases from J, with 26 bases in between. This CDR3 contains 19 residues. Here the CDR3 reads CASSPLGRGGAPSSYEQYV. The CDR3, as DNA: TGCGCCAGCAGTCCTCTAGGGAGGGGGGGGGCTCCTAGCTCCTACGAGCAGTACGTC.

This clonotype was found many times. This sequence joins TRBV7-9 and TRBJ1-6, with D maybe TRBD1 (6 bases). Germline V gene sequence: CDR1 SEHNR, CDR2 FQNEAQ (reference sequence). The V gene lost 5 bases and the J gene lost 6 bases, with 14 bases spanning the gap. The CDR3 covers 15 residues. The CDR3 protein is CASSVGGAGNSPLHF. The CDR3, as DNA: TGTGCCAGCAGCGTGGGGGGGGCAGGTAATTCACCCCTCCACTTT. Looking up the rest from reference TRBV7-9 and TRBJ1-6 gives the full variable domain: DTGVSQNPRHKITKRGQNVTFRCDPISEHNRLYWYRQTLGQGPEFLTYFQNEAQLEKSRLLSDRFSAERPKGSFSTLEIQRTEQGDSAMYLCASSVGGAGNSPLHFGNGTRLTVT.

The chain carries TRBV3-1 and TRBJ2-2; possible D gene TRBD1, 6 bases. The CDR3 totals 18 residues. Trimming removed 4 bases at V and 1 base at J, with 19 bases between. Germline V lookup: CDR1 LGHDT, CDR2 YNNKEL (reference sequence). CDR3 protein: CASSPGGYRAKNTGELFF. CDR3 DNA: TGTGCCAGCAGCCCCGGTGGGTACAGGGCAAAGAACACCGGGGAGCTGTTTTTT.

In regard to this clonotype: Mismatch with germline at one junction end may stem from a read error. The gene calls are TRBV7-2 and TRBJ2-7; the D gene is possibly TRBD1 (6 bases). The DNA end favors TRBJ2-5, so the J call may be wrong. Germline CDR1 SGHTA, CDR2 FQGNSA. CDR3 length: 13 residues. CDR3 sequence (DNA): TGTGCCAGCAGCGGGGGCAACCAGGAGACCCAGTACTTC. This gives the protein CASSGGNQETQYF.

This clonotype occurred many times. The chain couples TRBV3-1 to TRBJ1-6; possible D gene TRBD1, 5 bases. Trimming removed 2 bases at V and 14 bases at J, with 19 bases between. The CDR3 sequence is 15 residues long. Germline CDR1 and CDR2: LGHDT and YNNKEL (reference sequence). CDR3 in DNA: TGTGCCAGCAGCCAATTCGCCCGGGGGTCCGTGGCCCTCCACTTT. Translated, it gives CASSQFARGSVALHF.

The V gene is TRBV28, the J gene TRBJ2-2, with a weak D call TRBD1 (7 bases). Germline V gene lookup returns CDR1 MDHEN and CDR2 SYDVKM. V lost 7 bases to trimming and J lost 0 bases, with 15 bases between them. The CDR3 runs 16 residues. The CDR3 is CASTPGGGSNTGELFF. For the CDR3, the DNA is TGTGCCAGCACCCCCGGAGGGGGCTCGAACACCGGGGAGCTGTTTTTT.